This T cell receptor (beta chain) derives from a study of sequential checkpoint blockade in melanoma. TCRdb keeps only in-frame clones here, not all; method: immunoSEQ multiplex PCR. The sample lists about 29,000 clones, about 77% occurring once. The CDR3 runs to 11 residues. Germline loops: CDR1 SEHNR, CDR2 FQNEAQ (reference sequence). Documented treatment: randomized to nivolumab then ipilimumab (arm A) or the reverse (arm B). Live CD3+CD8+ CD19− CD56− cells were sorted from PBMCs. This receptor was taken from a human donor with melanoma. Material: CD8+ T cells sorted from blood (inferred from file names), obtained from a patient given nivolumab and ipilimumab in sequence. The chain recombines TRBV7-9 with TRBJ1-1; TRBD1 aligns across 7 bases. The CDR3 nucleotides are TGTGTTCAGGGGGGGAACACTGAAGCTTTCTTT. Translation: CVQGGNTEAFF.